One sample yielded the 13 T cell receptor beta chains listed below, sequenced in a study of blood T cell repertoires in COVID-19 (dated by TCRdb to the early 2020s). Libraries were built with the immunoSEQ multiplex PCR assay. TCRdb holds this immuneACCESS table with in-frame rearrangements only. Some clones are missing; in checked studies, unresolved V genes explain under half, and the rest has no known cause. This sample lists around 230,000 clones; around four fifths were detected once. In total, the top ten clones hold under 30% of the sample. Sequenced material: peripheral blood. These receptors were collected from a man aged 40-49 years with acute or convalescent COVID-19.

The chain combines TRBV7-2 with TRBJ2-5; 8 nucleotides agree with TRBD1. Germline loops: CDR1 SGHTA, CDR2 FQGNSA. V shed 0 bases and J 7 bases; nucleotides not matched to a gene: 7. The CDR3 has 15 residues. The DNA for the CDR3 is TGTGCCAGCAGCTTAGCGTTGGGTACAGGGGGGACCCAGTACTTC. Amino acids: CASSLALGTGGTQYF.

The rearrangement links TRBV18 to TRBJ1-1; TRBD1 matches at 7 bases. Germline V gives CDR1 KGHSH, CDR2 LQKENI. The CDR3 runs 15 residues. The V and J ends lost 3 bases and 6 bases, in that order; junction bases with no gene match: 10. DNA for the CDR3: TGTGCCAGCTCACCCCCAACCCCTACAGGGGCTGAAGCTTTCTTT. The encoded protein is CASSPPTPTGAEAFF.

In its sample, this clone was seen once. The V and J genes are TRBV6-5 and TRBJ2-7; a weak D match, TRBD1 (5 bases). Germline values: CDR1 MNHEY, CDR2 SVGAGI. CDR3 length: 14 residues. Trimming stripped 6 bases from V and 5 bases from J, with 17 bases between. CDR3: CASSRAPRNHEQYF. CDR3 nucleotide sequence: TGTGCCAGCAGCAGGGCCCCCCGGAACCACGAGCAGTACTTC.

V and J are TRBV5-1 and TRBJ2-7; D is perhaps TRBD1 (6 bases). The CDR3 has 13 amino acids. Germline values: CDR1 SGHRS, CDR2 YFSETQ. V was clipped by 4 bases and J by 4 bases, with 12 bases between them. The CDR3, as DNA: TGCGCCAGCAGCCCCGGACAGCGATACGAGCAGTACTTC. Translation gives CASSPGQRYEQYF.

The CDR3 nucleotides are TGTGCCAGCAGCCTGGGACTCCTTGAGAATGAGCAGTTCTTC. This sequence encodes CASSLGLLENEQFF. The chain recombines TRBV5-8 with TRBJ2-1; D possibly corresponds to TRBD2 (6 bases). Germline values: CDR1 SGHTS, CDR2 YDEGEE. The CDR3 runs 14 residues. Trimming shortened V by 4 bases and J by 7 bases, and 15 bases separated the two germline ends.

A single count supports this clone. The chain combines TRBV25-1 with TRBJ2-3; TRBD2 agrees at 7 bases. With V trimmed by 4 bases and J by 6 bases, 13 bases remained unmatched. The CDR3 is 16 amino acids. CDR1 is MGHDK, CDR2 SYGVNS, per germline. CDR3 bases: TGTGCCAGCAGTGGGGGTAGTGAGGGAGGGCCCGATACGCAGTATTTT. Translation: CASSGGSEGGPDTQYF.

The CDR3 DNA follows: TGCAGCGCCTCTGGCGGGGGTAACTATGGCTACACCTTC. This sequence encodes CSASGGGNYGYTF. This rearrangement joins TRBV29-1 to TRBJ1-2, with a weak D call TRBD1 (5 bases). V lost 7 bases to trimming and J lost 1 base, with 13 bases between them. The germline CDR1 and CDR2 sequences are SQVTM and ANQGSEA. This CDR3 has 13 amino acids.

The chain combines TRBV28 with TRBJ1-2; tentatively, D is TRBD1 (6 bases). CDR1 is MDHEN and CDR2 is SYDVKM in the germline V gene. V lost 3 bases and J 3 bases, leaving 11 bases between the germline ends. The CDR3 spans 14 residues. CDR3 DNA: TGTGCCAGCAGTTTGTGGACAGCCGACTATGGCTACACCTTC. Residues: CASSLWTADYGYTF.

The rearrangement uses TRBV27 and TRBJ2-1; 8 positions match TRBD1. Germline values: CDR1 MNHEY, CDR2 SMNVEV (reference sequence). This CDR3 has 16 residues. V was clipped by 4 bases and J by 6 bases; unmatched bases: 11. DNA for the CDR3: TGTGCCAGCAGTTCCTCGGACAGGGCCATGGCCAATGAGCAGTTCTTC. Translated, it gives CASSSSDRAMANEQFF.

The genes are TRBV9 and TRBJ2-1; the D gene is possibly TRBD1 (6 bases). The germline V and J ends were trimmed by 0 bases and 3 bases, with 10 bases remaining between them. This CDR3 has 15 amino acids. CDR1 is SGDLS, CDR2 YYNGEE, per germline. CDR3: CASSVEAGVYNEQFF. In DNA form, the CDR3 reads TGTGCCAGCAGCGTAGAGGCAGGGGTCTACAATGAGCAGTTCTTC.

As for this clone: This same CDR3 is encoded by further DNA sequences in the sample. V is TRBV19 and J is TRBJ1-1; D not certain. This CDR3 comprises 13 residues. V lost 6 bases, J lost 3 bases, and 11 bases lay in between. Germline V gives CDR1 LNHDA, CDR2 SQIVND (reference sequence). The CDR3 DNA reads as TGTGCCAGTAGCCGGACCGGGGACACTGAAGCTTTCTTT. This gives the protein CASSRTGDTEAFF.

The chain joins TRBV29-1 to TRBJ2-1; TRBD2 aligns across 9 bases. V lost 5 bases to trimming and J lost 10 bases; unmatched junction nucleotides: 12. The CDR3 length is 14 residues. Per germline, CDR1 SQVTM and CDR2 ANQGSEA. The CDR3 DNA reads TGCAGCGTTCGAAGTAGCGGGAGAATTGGAGAGCAGTTCTTC. This codes for CSVRSSGRIGEQFF.

The chain is built from TRBV4-2 and TRBJ1-3, with D maybe TRBD1 (6 bases). The CDR3 extends over 18 amino acids. Trimming removed 0 bases at V and 4 bases at J, with 19 bases between. Germline V gives CDR1 LGHNA, CDR2 YNFKEQ. The chain's CDR3 is CASSQDGTGGRAGNTIYF. DNA for the CDR3: TGTGCCAGCAGCCAAGATGGAACGGGGGGGCGAGCGGGAAACACCATATATTTT.